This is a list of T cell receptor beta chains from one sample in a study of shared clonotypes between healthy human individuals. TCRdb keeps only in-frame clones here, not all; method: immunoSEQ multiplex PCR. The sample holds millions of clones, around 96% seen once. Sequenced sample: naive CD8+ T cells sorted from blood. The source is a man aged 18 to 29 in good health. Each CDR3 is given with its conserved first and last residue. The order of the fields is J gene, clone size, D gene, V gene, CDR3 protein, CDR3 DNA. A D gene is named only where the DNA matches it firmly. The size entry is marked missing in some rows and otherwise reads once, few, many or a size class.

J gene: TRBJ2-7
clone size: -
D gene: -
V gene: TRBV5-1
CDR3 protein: CASSLDIPYEQYF
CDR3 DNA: TGCGCCAGCAGCCTGGACATACCCTACGAGCAGTACTTC

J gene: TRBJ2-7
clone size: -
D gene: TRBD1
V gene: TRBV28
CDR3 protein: CASKPPRGTGIYEQYF
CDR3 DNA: TGTGCCAGCAAGCCCCCTAGGGGGACAGGGATCTACGAGCAGTACTTC

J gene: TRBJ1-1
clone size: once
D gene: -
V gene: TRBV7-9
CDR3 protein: CASSLRGGVGVYEAFF
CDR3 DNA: TGTGCCAGCAGTCTACGCGGGGGAGTAGGGGTCTATGAAGCTTTCTTT

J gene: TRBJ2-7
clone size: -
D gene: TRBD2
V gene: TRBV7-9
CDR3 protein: CASSLEQGLVSYEQYF
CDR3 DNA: TGTGCCAGCAGCTTAGAACAGGGACTAGTGTCCTACGAGCAGTACTTC

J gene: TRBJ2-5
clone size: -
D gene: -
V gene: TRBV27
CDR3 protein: CASSLWPVGQETQYF
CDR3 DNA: TGTGCCAGCAGTTTATGGCCAGTTGGCCAAGAGACCCAGTACTTC

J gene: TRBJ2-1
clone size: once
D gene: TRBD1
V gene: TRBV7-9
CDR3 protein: CASSLDRGRERDEQFF
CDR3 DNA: TGTGCCAGCAGTTTGGACAGGGGGCGGGAGAGGGATGAGCAGTTCTTC

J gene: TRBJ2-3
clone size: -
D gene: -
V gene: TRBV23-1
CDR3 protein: CASSHPGVDTQYF
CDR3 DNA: TGCGCCAGCAGTCATCCAGGGGTTGATACGCAGTATTTT

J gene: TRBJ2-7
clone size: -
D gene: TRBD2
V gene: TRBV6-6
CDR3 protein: CASSSWTSDNEQYF
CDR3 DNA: TGTGCCAGCAGTTCCTGGACTAGCGATAACGAGCAGTACTTC

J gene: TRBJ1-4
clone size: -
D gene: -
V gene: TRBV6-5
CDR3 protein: CASSYSPRNGEKLFF
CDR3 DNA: TGTGCCAGCAGTTACTCCCCACGGAACGGAGAAAAACTGTTTTTT

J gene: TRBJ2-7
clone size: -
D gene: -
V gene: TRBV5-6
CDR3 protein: CASSFGTAAYEQYF
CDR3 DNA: TGTGCCAGCAGCTTTGGGACGGCGGCGTACGAGCAGTACTTC

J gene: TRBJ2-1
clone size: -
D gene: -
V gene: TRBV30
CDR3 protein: CAWSAPSGERYDEQFF
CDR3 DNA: TGTGCCTGGAGCGCCCCCTCGGGGGAGCGGTACGATGAGCAGTTCTTC

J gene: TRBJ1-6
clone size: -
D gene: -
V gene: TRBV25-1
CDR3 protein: CASSEWPMDNSPLHF
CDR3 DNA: TGTGCCAGCAGTGAATGGCCGATGGATAATTCACCCCTCCACTTT

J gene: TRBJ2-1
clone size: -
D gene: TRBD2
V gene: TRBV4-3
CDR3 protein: CASSQDPLAGGRFF
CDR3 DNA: TGCGCCAGCAGCCAAGATCCCCTCGCGGGAGGGCGGTTCTTC

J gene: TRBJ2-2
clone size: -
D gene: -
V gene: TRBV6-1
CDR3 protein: CASSEGGGLFF
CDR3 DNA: TGTGCCAGCAGTGAGGGTGGGGGGCTGTTTTTT

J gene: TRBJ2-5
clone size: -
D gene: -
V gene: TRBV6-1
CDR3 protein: CASSEAKGPGWSETQYF
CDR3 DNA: TGTGCCAGCAGTGAAGCAAAAGGCCCTGGTTGGTCCGAGACCCAGTACTTC